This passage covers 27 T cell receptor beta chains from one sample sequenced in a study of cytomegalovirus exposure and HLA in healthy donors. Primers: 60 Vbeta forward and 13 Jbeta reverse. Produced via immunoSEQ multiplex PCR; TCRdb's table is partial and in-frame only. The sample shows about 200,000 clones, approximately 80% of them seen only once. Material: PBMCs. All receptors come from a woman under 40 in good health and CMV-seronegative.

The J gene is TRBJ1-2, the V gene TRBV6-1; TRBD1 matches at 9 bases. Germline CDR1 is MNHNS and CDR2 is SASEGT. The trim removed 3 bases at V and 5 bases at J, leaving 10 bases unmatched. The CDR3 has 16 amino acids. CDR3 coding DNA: TGTGCCAGCAGTGAGATTACCGGGACAGGGATTTATGGCTACACCTTC. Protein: CASSEITGTGIYGYTF.

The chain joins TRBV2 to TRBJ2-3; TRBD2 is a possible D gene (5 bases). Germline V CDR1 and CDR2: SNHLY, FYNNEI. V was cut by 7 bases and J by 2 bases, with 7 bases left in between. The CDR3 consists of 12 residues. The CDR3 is CASTRDTDTQYF. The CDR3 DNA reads TGTGCCAGCACACGGGACACAGATACGCAGTATTTT.

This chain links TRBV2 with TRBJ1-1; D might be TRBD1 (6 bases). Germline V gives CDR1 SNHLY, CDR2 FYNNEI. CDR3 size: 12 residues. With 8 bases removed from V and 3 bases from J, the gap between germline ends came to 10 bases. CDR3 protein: CASQGWDTEAFF. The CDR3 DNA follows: TGTGCCAGCCAGGGGTGGGACACTGAAGCTTTCTTT.

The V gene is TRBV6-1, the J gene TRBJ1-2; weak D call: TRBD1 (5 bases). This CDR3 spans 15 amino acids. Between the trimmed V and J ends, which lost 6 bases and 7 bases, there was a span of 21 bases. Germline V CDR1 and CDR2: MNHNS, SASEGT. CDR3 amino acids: CASSPLRRGNSGYTF. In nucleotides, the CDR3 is TGTGCCAGCAGCCCTCTTCGGAGGGGAAATTCTGGCTACACCTTC.

The CDR3 here is CASSSRGGTDTQYF. As DNA, the CDR3 is TGTGCCAGCAGCTCACGGGGGGGCACAGATACGCAGTATTTT. The V gene is TRBV7-6, the J gene TRBJ2-3; 7 nucleotides agree with TRBD2. CDR3 size: 14 residues. Germline V CDR1 and CDR2: SGHVS, FNYEAQ. The ends lost 4 bases at V and 1 base at J; junction bases unmatched: 2.

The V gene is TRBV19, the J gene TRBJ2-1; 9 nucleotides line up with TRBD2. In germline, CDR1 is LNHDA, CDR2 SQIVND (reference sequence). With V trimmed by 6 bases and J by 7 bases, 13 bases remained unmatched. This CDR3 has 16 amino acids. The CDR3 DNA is TGTGCCAGTAGCCCCCGGGGTAGCGGGAGAGTTAATGAGCAGTTCTTC. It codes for CASSPRGSGRVNEQFF. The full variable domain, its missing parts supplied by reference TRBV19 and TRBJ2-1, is DGGITQSPKYLFRKEGQNVTLSCEQNLNHDAMYWYRQDPGQGLRLIYYSQIVNDFQKGDIAEGYSVSREKKESFPLTVTSAQKNPTAFYLCASSPRGSGRVNEQFFGPGTRLTVL.

The CDR3 DNA follows: TGCAGCGTTGAAGAGCGTACAGGGGGGCTACAGTACTTC. It translates to CSVEERTGGLQYF. The genes are TRBV29-1 and TRBJ2-7; 8 nucleotides agree with TRBD1. The CDR3 is 13 amino acids. Germline CDR1 is SQVTM and CDR2 is ANQGSEA. The ends lost 0 bases at V and 10 bases at J; junction bases unmatched: 8.

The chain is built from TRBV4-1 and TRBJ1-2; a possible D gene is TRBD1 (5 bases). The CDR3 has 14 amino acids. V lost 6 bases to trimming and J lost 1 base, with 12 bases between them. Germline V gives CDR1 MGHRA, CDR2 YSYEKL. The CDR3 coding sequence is TGCGCCAGCAGACAGACAGCCGTTAACTATGGCTACACCTTC. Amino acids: CASRQTAVNYGYTF.

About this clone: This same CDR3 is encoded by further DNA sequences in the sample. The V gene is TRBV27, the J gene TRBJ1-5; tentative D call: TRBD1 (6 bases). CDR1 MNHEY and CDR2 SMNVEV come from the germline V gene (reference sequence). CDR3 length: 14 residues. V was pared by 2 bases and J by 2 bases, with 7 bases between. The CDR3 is CASSLRQGNQPQHF. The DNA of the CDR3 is TGTGCCAGCAGTTTAAGACAGGGCAATCAGCCCCAGCATTTT.

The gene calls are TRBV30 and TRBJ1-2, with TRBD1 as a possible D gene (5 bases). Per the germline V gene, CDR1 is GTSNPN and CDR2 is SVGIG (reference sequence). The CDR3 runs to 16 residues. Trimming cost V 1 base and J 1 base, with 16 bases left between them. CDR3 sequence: CAWSGRGGAGNYGYTF. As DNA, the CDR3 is TGTGCCTGGAGTGGGCGGGGCGGGGCCGGTAACTATGGCTACACCTTC.

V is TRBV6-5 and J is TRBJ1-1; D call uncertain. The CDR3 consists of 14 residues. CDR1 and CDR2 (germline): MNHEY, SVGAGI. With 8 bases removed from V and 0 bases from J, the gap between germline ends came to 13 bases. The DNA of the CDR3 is TGTGCCAGCTCCCTAGGGAGTTTGAACACTGAAGCTTTCTTT. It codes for CASSLGSLNTEAFF.

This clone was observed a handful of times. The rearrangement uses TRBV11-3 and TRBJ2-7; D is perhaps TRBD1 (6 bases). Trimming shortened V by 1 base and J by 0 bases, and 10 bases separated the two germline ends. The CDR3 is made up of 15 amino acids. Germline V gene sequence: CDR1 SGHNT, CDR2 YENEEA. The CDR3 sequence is CASSLGRGISYEQYF. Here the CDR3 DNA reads TGTGCCAGCAGCTTAGGCAGGGGAATCTCCTACGAGCAGTACTTC.

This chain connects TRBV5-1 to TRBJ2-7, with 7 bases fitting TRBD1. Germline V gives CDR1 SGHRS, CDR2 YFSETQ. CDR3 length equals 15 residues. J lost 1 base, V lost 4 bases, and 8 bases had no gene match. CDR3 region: CASSHDWTGSYEQYF. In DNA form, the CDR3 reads TGCGCCAGCAGCCACGATTGGACAGGATCCTACGAGCAGTACTTC.

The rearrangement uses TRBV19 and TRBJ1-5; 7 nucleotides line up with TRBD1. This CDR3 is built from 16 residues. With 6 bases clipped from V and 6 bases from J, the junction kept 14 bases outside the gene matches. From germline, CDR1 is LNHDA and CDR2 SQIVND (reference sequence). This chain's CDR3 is CASRTARQGQSQPQHF. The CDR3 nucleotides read TGTGCCAGTAGAACCGCCCGACAGGGCCAAAGTCAGCCCCAGCATTTT.

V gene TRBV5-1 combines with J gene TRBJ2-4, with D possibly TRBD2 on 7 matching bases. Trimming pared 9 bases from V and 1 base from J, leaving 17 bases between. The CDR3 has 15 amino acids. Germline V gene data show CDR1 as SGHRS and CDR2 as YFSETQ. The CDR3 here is CATSPGGGAKNIQYF. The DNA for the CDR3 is TGCGCCACCTCCCCTGGGGGGGGCGCCAAAAACATTCAGTACTTC.

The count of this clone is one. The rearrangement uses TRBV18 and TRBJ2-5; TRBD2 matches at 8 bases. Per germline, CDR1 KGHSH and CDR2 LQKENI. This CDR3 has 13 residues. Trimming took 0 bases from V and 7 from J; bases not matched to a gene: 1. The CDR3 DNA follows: TGTGCCAGCTCACCACCGGGACTAGGGACCCAGTACTTC. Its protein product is CASSPPGLGTQYF.

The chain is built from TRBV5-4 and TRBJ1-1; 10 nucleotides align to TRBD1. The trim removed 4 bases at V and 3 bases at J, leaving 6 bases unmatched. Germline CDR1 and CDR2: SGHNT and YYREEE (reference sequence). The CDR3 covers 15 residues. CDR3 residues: CASSPGGTGDTEAFF. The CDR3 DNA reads TGTGCCAGCAGCCCCGGGGGGACAGGGGACACTGAAGCTTTCTTT.

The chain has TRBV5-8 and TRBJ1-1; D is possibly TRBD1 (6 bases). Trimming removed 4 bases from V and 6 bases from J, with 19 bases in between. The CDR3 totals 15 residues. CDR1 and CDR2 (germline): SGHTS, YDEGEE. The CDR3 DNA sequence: TGTGCCAGCAGCCACCCGGACAGAATTTTCGCTGAAGCTTTCTTT. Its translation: CASSHPDRIFAEAFF.

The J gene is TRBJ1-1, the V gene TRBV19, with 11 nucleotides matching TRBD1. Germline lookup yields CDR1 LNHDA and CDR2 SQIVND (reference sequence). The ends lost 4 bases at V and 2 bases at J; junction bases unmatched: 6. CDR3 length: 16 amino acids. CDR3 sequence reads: CASSTRGTGGNTEAFF. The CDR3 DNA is TGTGCCAGTAGTACTAGAGGGACAGGGGGAAACACTGAAGCTTTCTTT.

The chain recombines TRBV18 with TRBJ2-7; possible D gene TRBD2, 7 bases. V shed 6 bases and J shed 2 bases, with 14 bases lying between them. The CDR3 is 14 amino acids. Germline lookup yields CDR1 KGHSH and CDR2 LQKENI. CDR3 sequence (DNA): TGTGCCAGCTCGCTGGGGGGGCGAACCTACGAGCAGTACTTC. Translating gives CASSLGGRTYEQYF. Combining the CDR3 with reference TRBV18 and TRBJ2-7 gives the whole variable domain NAGVMQNPRHLVRRRGQEARLRCSPMKGHSHVYWYRQLPEEGLKFMVYLQKENIIDESGMPKERFSAEFPKEGPSILRIQQVVRGDSAAYFCASSLGGRTYEQYFGPGTRLTVT.

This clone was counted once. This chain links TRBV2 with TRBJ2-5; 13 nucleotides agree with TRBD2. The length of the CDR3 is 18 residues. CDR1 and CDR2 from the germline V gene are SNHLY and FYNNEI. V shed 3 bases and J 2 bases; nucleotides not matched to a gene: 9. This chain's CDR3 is CASSDILMGLAGQETQYF. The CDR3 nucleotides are TGTGCCAGCAGTGATATCCTGATGGGACTAGCGGGACAAGAGACCCAGTACTTC.

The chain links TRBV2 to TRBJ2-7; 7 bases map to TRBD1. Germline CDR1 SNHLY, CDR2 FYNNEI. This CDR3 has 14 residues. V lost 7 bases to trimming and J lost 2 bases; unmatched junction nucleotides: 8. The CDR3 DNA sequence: TGTGCCAGCAACTTCGACAGGGCAACCTACGAGCAGTACTTC. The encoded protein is CASNFDRATYEQYF.

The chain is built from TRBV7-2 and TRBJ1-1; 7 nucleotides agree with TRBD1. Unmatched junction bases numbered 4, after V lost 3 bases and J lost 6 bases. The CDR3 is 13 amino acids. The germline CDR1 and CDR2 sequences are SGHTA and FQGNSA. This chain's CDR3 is CASSFGQGAEAFF. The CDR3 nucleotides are TGTGCCAGCAGCTTTGGGCAGGGGGCTGAAGCTTTCTTT.

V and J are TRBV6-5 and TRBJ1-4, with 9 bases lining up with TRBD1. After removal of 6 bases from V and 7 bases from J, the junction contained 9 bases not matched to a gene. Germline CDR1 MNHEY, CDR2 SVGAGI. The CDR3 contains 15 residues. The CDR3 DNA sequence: TGTGCCAGCAGGTTGGGGACAGGGTATGGTGAAAAACTGTTTTTT. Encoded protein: CASRLGTGYGEKLFF.

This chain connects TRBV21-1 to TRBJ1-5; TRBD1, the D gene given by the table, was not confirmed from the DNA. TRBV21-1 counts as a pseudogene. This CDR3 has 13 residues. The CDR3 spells CASRLTGDQPQHF. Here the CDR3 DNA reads TGTGCCAGCAGGTTGACAGGGGATCAGCCCCAGCATTTT.

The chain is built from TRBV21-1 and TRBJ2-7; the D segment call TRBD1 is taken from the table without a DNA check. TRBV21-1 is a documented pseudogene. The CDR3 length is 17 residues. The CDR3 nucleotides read TGTGCCAGCAGCACCTTATTGACATCTTCCAGCTCCTACGAGCAGTACTTC. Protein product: CASSTLLTSSSSYEQYF.

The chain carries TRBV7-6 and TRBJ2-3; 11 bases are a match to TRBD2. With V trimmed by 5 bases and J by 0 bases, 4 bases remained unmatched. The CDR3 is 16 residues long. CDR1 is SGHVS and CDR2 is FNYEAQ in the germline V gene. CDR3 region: CASSLLAGGSTDTQYF. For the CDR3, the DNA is TGTGCCAGCAGCCTCCTAGCGGGGGGAAGCACAGATACGCAGTATTTT. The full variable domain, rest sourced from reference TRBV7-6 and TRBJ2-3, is GAGVSQSPRYKVTKRGQDVALRCDPISGHVSLYWYRQALGQGPEFLTYFNYEAQQDKSGLPNDRFSAERPEGSISTLTIQRTEQRDSAMYRCASSLLAGGSTDTQYFGPGTRLTVL.